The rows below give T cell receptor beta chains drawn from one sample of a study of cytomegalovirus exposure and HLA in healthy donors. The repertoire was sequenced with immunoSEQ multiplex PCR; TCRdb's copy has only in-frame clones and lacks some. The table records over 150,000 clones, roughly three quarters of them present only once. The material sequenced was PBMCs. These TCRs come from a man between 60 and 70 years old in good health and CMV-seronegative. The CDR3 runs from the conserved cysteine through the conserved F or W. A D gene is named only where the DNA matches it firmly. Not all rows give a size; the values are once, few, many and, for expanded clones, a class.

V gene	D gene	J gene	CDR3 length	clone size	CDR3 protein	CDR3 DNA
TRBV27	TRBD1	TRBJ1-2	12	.	CASSLQGYGYTF	TGTGCCAGCAGCTTACAGGGGTATGGCTACACCTTC
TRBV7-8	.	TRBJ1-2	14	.	CASSLGQVAYGYTF	TGTGCCAGCAGCTTAGGACAGGTAGCCTATGGCTACACCTTC
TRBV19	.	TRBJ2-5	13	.	CASSLGPQETQYF	TGTGCCAGTAGTTTAGGGCCCCAAGAGACCCAGTACTTC
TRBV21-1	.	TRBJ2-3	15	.	CASRGGDSSTDTQYF	TGTGCCAGCAGGGGAGGGGACTCTAGCACAGATACGCAGTATTTT
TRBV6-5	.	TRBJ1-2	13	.	CASGKGANYGYTF	TGTGCCAGCGGCAAGGGGGCTAACTATGGCTACACCTTC
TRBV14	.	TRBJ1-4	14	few	CASSQDGGNEKLFF	TGTGCCAGCAGCCAAGATGGCGGGAATGAAAAACTGTTTTTT
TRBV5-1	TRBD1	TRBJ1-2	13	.	CASRAGGYYGYTF	TGCGCCAGCAGAGCAGGGGGTTACTATGGCTACACCTTC
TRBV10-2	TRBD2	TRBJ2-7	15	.	CASSESTSGGYEQYF	TGCGCCAGCAGTGAGTCAACTAGCGGGGGCTACGAGCAGTACTTC
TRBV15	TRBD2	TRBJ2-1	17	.	CATSRLPGTSGRGEQFF	TGTGCCACCAGCAGACTTCCCGGGACTAGCGGGAGGGGGGAGCAGTTCTTC
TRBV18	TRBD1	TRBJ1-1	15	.	CASSPRAETGDEAFF	TGTGCCAGCTCACCACGCGCCGAGACAGGGGATGAAGCTTTCTTT
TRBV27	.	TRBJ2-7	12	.	CASYASSYEQYF	TGTGCCAGCTACGCTAGCTCCTACGAGCAGTACTTC
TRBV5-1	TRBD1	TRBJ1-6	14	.	CASSTGEVKTPLHF	TGCGCCAGCTCAACAGGGGAAGTGAAGACACCCCTCCACTTT
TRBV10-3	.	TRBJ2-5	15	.	CAISESRGAQETQYF	TGTGCCATCAGTGAGAGTCGGGGGGCCCAAGAGACCCAGTACTTC
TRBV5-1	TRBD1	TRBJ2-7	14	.	CASSLRQGAYEQYF	TGCGCCAGCAGCCTCAGACAGGGGGCCTACGAGCAGTACTTC
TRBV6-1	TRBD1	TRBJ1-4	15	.	CASSVGGTGYEKLFF	TGTGCCAGCAGTGTAGGGGGGACAGGGTATGAAAAACTGTTTTTT
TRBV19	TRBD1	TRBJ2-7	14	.	CASSTGQDPYEQYF	TGTGCCAGTAGTACCGGACAGGACCCATACGAGCAGTACTTC
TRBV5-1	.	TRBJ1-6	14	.	CASSLVAENSPLHF	TGCGCCAGCAGCTTGGTAGCGGAAAATTCACCCCTCCACTTT
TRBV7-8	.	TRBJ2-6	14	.	CASSFSGGANVLTF	TGTGCCAGCAGCTTTTCGGGTGGGGCCAACGTCCTGACTTTC
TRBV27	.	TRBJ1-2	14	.	CASSPQTAGYGYTF	TGTGCCAGCAGTCCCCAGACAGCGGGCTATGGCTACACCTTC
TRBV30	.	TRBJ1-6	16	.	CAWSGRGIAYNSPLHF	TGTGCCTGGAGTGGTCGGGGGATAGCCTATAATTCACCCCTCCACTTT
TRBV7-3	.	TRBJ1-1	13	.	CASSLNRGTEAFF	TGTGCCAGCAGCTTAAATAGGGGTACTGAAGCTTTCTTT
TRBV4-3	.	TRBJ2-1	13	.	CASSQELAFEQFF	TGCGCCAGCAGCCAAGAATTGGCCTTTGAGCAGTTCTTC
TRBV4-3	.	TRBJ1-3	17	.	CASSQEASQASGNTIYF	TGCGCCAGCAGCCAAGAGGCTTCACAGGCCTCTGGAAACACCATATATTTT
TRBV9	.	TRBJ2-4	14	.	CASSPRDTKNIQYF	TGTGCCAGCAGCCCCAGGGATACCAAAAACATTCAGTACTTC
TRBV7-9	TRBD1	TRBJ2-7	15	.	CASTHPGQGSYEQYF	TGTGCCAGCACCCACCCGGGACAGGGATCCTACGAGCAGTACTTC
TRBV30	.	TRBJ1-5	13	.	CAWSFHQDQPQHF	TGTGCCTGGAGTTTCCACCAGGATCAGCCCCAGCATTTT
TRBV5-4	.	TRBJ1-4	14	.	CASSLGQGAQKLFF	TGTGCCAGCAGCTTGGGTCAGGGCGCACAAAAACTGTTTTTT
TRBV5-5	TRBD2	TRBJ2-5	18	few	CASSLGGPGLAAVETQYF	TGTGCCAGCAGCTTGGGGGGACCGGGACTAGCAGCGGTGGAGACCCAGTACTTC
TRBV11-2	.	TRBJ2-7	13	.	CASSLTDGYEQYF	TGTGCCAGCAGCTTGACTGACGGCTACGAGCAGTACTTC
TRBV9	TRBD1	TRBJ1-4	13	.	CASTGTGGEKLFF	TGTGCCAGCACCGGGACAGGGGGGGAGAAACTGTTTTTT
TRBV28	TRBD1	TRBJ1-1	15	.	CASSLQPGQGTEAFF	TGTGCCAGCAGTCTCCAGCCGGGACAGGGGACTGAAGCTTTCTTT
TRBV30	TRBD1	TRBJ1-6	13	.	CACRDRRNSPLHF	TGTGCCTGCCGGGACAGGAGGAATTCACCCCTCCACTTT
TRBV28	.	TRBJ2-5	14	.	CASSLATPPETQYF	TGTGCCAGCAGTTTAGCTACTCCACCAGAGACCCAGTACTTC
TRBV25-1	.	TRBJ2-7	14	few	CAISPRVGVYEQYF	TGTGCCATCAGTCCCAGGGTAGGTGTCTACGAGCAGTACTTC
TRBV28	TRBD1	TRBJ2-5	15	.	CASSLLGAGGETQYF	TGTGCCAGCAGTTTATTGGGGGCAGGGGGAGAGACCCAGTACTTC
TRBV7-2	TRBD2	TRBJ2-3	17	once	CASSLGQGTSEADTQYF	TGTGCCAGCAGCTTAGGCCAGGGGACTAGCGAGGCAGATACGCAGTATTTT
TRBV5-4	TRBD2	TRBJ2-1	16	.	CASSLIAGGVYNEQFF	TGTGCCAGCAGCCTGATAGCGGGAGGGGTCTACAATGAGCAGTTCTTC
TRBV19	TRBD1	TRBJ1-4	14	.	CASSIEGGGEKLFF	TGTGCCAGTAGTATTGAAGGGGGCGGAGAAAAACTGTTTTTT
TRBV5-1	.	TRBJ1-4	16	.	CASSLAVQAWDEKLFF	TGCGCCAGCAGCTTGGCGGTTCAGGCATGGGATGAAAAACTGTTTTTT
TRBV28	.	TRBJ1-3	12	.	CASSAGRNTIYF	TGTGCCAGCAGTGCAGGGAGAAACACCATATATTTT
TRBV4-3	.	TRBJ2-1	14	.	CASSQESRLRKQFF	TGCGCCAGCAGCCAAGAATCCCGACTACGGAAGCAGTTCTTC